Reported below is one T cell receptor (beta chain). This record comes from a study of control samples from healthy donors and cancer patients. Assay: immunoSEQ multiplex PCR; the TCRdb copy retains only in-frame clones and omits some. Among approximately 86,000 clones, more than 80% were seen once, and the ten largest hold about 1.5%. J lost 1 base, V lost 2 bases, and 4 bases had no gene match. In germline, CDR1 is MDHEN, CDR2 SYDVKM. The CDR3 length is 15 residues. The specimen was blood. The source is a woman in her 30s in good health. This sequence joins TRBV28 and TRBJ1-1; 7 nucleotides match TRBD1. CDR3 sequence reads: CASSLGTATNTEAFF. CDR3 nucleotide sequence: TGTGCCAGCAGTTTAGGGACAGCAACGAACACTGAAGCTTTCTTT.